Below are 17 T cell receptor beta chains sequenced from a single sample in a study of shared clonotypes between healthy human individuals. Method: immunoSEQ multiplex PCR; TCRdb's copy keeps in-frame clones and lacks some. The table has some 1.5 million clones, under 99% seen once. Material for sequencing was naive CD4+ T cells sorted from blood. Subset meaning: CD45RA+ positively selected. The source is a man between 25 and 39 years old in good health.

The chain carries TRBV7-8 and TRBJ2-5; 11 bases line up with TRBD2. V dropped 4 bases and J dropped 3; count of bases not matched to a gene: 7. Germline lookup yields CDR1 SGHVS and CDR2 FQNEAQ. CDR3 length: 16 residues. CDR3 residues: CASSYSGTSGKETQYF. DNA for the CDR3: TGTGCCAGCAGCTACTCCGGGACTAGCGGTAAAGAGACCCAGTACTTC.

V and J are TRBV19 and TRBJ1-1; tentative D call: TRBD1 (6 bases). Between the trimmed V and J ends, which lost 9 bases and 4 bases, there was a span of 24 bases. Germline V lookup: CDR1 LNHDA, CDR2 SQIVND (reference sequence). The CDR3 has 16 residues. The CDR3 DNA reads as TGTGCCAGCGGGTTACAGGGTCGTATTACGATCACTGAAGCTTTCTTT. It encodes CASGLQGRITITEAFF.

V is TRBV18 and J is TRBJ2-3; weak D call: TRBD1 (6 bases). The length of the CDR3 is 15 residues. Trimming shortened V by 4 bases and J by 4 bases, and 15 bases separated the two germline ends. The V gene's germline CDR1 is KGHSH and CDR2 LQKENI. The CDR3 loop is CASSLRDTPSDTQYF. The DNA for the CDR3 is TGTGCCAGCTCACTCCGGGACACACCTTCAGATACGCAGTATTTT. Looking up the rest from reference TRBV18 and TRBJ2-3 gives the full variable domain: NAGVMQNPRHLVRRRGQEARLRCSPMKGHSHVYWYRQLPEEGLKFMVYLQKENIIDESGMPKERFSAEFPKEGPSILRIQQVVRGDSAAYFCASSLRDTPSDTQYFGPGTRLTVL.

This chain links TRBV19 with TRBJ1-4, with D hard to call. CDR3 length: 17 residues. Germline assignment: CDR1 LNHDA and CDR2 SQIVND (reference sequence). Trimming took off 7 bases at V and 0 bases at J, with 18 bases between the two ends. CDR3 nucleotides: TGTGCCAGTACCATTTTGGGAACGACTACAACTAATGAAAAACTGTTTTTT. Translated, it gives CASTILGTTTTNEKLFF.

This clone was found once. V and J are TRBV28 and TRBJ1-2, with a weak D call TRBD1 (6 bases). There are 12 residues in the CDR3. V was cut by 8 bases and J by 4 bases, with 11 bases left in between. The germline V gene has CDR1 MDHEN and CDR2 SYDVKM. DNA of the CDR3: TGTGCCAGCGGAGGGGGGTTCTATGGCTACACCTTC. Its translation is CASGGGFYGYTF.

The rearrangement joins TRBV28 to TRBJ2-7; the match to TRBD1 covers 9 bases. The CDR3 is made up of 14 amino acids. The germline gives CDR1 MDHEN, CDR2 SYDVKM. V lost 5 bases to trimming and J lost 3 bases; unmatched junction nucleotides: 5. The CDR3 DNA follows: TGTGCCAGCAGTGCGGACAGGGGAGGCTACGAGCAGTACTTC. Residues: CASSADRGGYEQYF.

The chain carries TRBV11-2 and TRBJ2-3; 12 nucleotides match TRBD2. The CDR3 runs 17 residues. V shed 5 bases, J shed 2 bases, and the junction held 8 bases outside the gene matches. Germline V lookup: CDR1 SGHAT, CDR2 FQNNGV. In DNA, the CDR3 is TGTGCCAGCAGCCCCAGCCGGACTAGCGGGATCACAGATACGCAGTATTTT. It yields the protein CASSPSRTSGITDTQYF.

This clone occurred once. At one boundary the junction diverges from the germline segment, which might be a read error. The CDR3: CASSLVEGDLYNEQFF. In DNA, the CDR3 is TGTGCTAGCAGCTTAGTCGAGGGAGACCTCTACAATGAGCAGTTCTTC. The chain couples TRBV7-7 to TRBJ2-1; D is possibly TRBD2 (5 bases). CDR3 length equals 16 residues. Per germline, CDR1 SSHAT and CDR2 FNYEAQ (reference sequence).

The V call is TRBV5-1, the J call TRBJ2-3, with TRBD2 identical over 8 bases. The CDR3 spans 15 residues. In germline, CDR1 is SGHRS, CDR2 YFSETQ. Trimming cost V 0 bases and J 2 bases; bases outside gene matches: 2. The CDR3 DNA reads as TGCGCCAGCAGCTTGGGAGCGGGAGTCACAGATACGCAGTATTTT. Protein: CASSLGAGVTDTQYF.

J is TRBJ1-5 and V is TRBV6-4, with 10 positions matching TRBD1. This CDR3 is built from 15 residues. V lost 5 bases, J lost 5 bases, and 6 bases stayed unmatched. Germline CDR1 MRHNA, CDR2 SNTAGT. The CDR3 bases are TGTGCCAGCAGTCAAACGGGGACAGGGGATCAGCCCCAGCATTTT. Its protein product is CASSQTGTGDQPQHF.

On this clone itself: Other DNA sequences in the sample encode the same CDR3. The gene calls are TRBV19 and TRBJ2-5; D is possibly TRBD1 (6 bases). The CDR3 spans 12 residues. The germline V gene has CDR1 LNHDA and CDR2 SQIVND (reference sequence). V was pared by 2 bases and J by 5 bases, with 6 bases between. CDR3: CASSIQGETQYF. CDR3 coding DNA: TGTGCCAGTAGTATACAGGGGGAGACCCAGTACTTC.

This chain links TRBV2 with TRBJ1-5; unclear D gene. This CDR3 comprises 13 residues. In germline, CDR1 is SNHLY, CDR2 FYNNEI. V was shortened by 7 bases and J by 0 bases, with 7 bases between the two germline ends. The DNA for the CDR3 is TGTGCCAGCAACGGTGATAGCAATCAGCCCCAGCATTTT. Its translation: CASNGDSNQPQHF.

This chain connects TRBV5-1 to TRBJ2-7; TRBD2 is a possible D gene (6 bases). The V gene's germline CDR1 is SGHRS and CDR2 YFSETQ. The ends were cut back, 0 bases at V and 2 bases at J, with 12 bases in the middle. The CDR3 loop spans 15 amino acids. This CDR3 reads CASSLVGTGAYEQYF. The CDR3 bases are TGCGCCAGCAGCTTGGTTGGCACGGGGGCCTACGAGCAGTACTTC.

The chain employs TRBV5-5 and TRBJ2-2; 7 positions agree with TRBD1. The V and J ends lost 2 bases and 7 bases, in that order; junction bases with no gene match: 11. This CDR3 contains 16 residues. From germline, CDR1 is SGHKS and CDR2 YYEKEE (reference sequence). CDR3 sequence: CASSFPGQLAGGELFF. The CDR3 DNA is TGTGCCAGCAGCTTTCCGGGACAGCTCGCGGGCGGGGAGCTGTTTTTT.

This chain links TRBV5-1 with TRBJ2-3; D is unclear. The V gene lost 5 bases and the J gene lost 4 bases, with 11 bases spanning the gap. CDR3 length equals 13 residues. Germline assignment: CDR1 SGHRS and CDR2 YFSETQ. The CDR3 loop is CASRTSTPDTQYF. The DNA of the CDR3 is TGCGCCAGCAGAACGTCGACCCCAGATACGCAGTATTTT.

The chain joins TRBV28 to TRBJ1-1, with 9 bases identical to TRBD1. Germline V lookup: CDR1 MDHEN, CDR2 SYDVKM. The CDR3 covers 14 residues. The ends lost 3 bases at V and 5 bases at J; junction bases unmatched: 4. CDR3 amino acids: CASSFRGQGTEAFF. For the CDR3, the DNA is TGTGCCAGCAGTTTTAGGGGACAGGGTACTGAAGCTTTCTTT.

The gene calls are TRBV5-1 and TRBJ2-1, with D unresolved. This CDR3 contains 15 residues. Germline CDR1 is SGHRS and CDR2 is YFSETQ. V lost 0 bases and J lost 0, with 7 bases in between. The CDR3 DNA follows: TGCGCCAGCAGCTTGGTAGCAAGCTCCTACAATGAGCAGTTCTTC. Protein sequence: CASSLVASSYNEQFF.